The 7 T cell receptor beta chains below were found in one sample sequenced in a study of T cells after yellow fever vaccination. MiXCR, run by TCRdb on the 5' RACE reads, gives a single entry per CDR3 protein. The top ten hold 15% to 20% of the sample, which has 400,000 or so distinct CDR3 sequences, approximately 18% seen once. Sequenced here: PBMCs, sampled before the yellow fever booster vaccination. The source is a man younger than 35 who received the YFV17D yellow fever vaccine.

The rearrangement links TRBV7-9 to TRBJ2-5, with TRBD2 identical over 7 bases. Trimming removed 8 bases from V and 3 bases from J; junction bases left unmatched: 3. Germline assignment: CDR1 SEHNR and CDR2 FQNEAQ (reference sequence). CDR3 length equals 12 residues. The CDR3 is CASRGVKETQYF. CDR3 in DNA: TGTGCCAGCCGGGGGGTAAAAGAGACCCAGTACTTC.

This clonotype was seen a few times. The rearrangement joins TRBV4-2 to TRBJ1-2; 11 positions match TRBD1. The CDR3 totals 17 residues. With V trimmed by 3 bases and J by 4 bases, 10 bases remained unmatched. Looked up from germline, CDR1 is LGHNA and CDR2 is YNFKEQ. The CDR3 region has the DNA TGTGCCAGCAGCCATCCCAAGGGGACAGGGGGTGGCTATGGCTACACCTTC. It translates to CASSHPKGTGGGYGYTF.

This clonotype was recorded many times. The chain uses TRBV7-2 and TRBJ2-1; tentative D call: TRBD1 (5 bases). CDR3 length: 12 amino acids. V was cut by 4 bases and J by 11 bases, with 12 bases left in between. From germline, CDR1 is SGHTA and CDR2 FQGNSA. CDR3 bases: TGTGCCAGCAGCTCGACAGTGGCAAAGCAGTTCTTC. This codes for CASSSTVAKQFF.

The chain has TRBV18 and TRBJ1-2; the match to TRBD1 covers 9 bases. CDR1 and CDR2 (germline): KGHSH, LQKENI. The J segment lost 7 bases and the V segment lost 2 bases, leaving 11 bases of the junction unmatched. This CDR3 contains 16 residues. CDR3 loop: CASSPESTGGSFGYTF. The CDR3 nucleotides read TGTGCCAGCTCACCAGAATCGACAGGGGGATCCTTTGGCTACACCTTC.

This clonotype has only a few counts. The V and J genes are TRBV21-1 and TRBJ2-3. TRBV21-1 is a pseudogene segment. The CDR3 sequence is 15 residues long. The CDR3 coding sequence is TGTGCCAGCAGCAAAGTCGTCAGGAGCACAGATACGCAGTATTTT. This codes for CASSKVVRSTDTQYF.

This clonotype was found many times. The chain carries TRBV20-1 and TRBJ1-2; no definite D call. The CDR3 spans 14 residues. Germline V CDR1 and CDR2: DFQATT, SNEGSKA (reference sequence). V shed 6 bases and J shed 3 bases, with 17 bases lying between them. The chain's CDR3 is CSAGPHPHDYGYTF. The CDR3 DNA is TGCAGTGCCGGGCCCCACCCCCACGACTATGGCTACACCTTC.

This clonotype was seen many times. The rearrangement uses TRBV20-1 and TRBJ2-7; 12 bases are shared with TRBD2. The V and J ends lost 5 bases and 0 bases, in that order; junction bases with no gene match: 5. Per germline, CDR1 DFQATT and CDR2 SNEGSKA (reference sequence). This CDR3 has 15 amino acids. In nucleotides, the CDR3 is TGCAGTGCTTATGGGACTAGCGGGCTCTCCTACGAGCAGTACGTC. Translating it yields CSAYGTSGLSYEQYV.